The entry below describes one T cell receptor (beta chain). The sample originates from a study of blood T cell repertoires in COVID-19. Sequencing used immunoSEQ multiplex PCR; TCRdb keeps in-frame clones, though not all of them. This table holds about 60,000 clones, approximately 77% found once. This CDR3 has 15 amino acids. CDR1 is KGHSH and CDR2 is LQKENI in the germline V gene. Deletions cut 6 bases from V and 5 bases from J, with 16 bases between. The sample was peripheral blood. V gene TRBV18 combines with J gene TRBJ1-4, with no clear D. This TCR came from a human donor in a cohort sampled during active COVID-19. CDR3 sequence reads: CASSLEHTINEKLFF. CDR3 nucleotide sequence: TGTGCCAGCTCGCTCGAACACACGATAAATGAAAAACTGTTTTTT.